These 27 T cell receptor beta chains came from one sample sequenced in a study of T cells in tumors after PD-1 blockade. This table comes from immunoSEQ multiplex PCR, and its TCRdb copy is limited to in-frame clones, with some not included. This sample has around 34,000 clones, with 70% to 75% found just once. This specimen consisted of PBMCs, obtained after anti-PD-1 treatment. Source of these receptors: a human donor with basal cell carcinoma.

In nucleotides, the CDR3 is TGTGCCAGCAGCTTACAAGCGGAGATGGGGCATACGCAGTATTTT. Its protein product is CASSLQAEMGHTQYF. The chain couples TRBV7-6 to TRBJ2-3; D is perhaps TRBD1 or TRBD2 (5 bases each). CDR1 SGHVS and CDR2 FNYEAQ come from the germline V gene. The CDR3 runs to 15 residues. With 2 bases removed from V and 7 bases from J, the gap between germline ends came to 16 bases.

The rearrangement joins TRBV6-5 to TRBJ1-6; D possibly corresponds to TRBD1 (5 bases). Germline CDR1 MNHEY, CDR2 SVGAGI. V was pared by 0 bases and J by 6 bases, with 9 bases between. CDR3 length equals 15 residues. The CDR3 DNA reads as TGTGCCAGCAGTTACTCATTGAGGGGTAATTCACCCCTCCACTTT. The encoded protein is CASSYSLRGNSPLHF.

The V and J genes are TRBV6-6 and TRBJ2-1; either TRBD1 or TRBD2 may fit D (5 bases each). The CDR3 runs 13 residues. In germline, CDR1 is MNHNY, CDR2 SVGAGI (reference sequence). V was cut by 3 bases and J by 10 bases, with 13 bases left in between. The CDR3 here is CASSYSEGLEQFF. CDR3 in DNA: TGTGCCAGCAGTTATAGCGAGGGGCTCGAGCAGTTCTTC.

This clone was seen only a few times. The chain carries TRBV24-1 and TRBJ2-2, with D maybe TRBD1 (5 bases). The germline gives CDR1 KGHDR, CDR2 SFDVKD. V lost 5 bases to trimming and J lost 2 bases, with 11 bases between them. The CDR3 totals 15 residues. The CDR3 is CATSAGKTNTGELFF. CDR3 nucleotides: TGTGCCACCAGTGCAGGGAAAACAAACACCGGGGAGCTGTTTTTT.

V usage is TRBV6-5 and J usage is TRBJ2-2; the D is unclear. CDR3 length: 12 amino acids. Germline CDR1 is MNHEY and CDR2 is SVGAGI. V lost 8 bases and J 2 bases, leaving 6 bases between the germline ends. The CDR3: CASGLNTGELFF. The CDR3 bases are TGTGCCAGCGGGTTAAACACCGGGGAGCTGTTTTTT.

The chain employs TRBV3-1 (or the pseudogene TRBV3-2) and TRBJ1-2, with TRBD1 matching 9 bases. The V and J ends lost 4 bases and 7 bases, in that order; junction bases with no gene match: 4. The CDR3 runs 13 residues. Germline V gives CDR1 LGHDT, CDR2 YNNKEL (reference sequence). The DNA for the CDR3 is TGTGCCAGCAGCCCGGGACAGGGTTCTGGCTACACCTTC. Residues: CASSPGQGSGYTF.

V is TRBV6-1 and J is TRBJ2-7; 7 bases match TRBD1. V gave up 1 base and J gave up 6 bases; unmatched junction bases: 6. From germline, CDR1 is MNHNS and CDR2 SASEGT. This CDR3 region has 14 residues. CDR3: CASSEGQGIFEQYF. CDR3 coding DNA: TGTGCCAGCAGTGAAGGACAGGGAATCTTCGAGCAGTACTTC.

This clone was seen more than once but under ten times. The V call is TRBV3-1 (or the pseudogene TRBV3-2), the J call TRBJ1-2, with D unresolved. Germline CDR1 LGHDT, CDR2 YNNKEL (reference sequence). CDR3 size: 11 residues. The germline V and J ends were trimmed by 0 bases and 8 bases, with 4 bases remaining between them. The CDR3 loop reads CASSQDRGYTF. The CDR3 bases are TGTGCCAGCAGCCAAGATAGAGGCTACACCTTC.

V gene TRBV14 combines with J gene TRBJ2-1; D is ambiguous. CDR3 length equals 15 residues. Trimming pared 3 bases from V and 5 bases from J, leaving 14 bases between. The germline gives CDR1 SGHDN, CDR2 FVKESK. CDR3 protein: CASSQLQTGDNEQFF. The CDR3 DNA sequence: TGTGCCAGCAGCCAGCTCCAAACTGGCGACAATGAGCAGTTCTTC.

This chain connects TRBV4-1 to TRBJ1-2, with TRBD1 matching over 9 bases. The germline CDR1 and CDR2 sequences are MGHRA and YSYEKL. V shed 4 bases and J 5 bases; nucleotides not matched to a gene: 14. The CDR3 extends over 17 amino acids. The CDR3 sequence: CASSRRLGGQGEYGYTF. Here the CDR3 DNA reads TGCGCCAGCAGCCGAAGATTGGGGGGACAGGGAGAGTATGGCTACACCTTC.

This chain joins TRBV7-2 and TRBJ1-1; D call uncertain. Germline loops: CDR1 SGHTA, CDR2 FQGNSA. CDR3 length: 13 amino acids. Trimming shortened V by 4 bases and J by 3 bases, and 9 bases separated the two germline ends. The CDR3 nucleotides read TGTGCCAGCAGCTCCTACGAGGACACTGAAGCTTTCTTT. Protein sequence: CASSSYEDTEAFF.

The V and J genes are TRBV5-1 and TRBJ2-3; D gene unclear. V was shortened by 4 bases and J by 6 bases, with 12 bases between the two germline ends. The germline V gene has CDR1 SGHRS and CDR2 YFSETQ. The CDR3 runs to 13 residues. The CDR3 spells CASSDGALDTQYF. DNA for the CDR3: TGCGCCAGCAGCGATGGCGCTCTCGATACGCAGTATTTT.

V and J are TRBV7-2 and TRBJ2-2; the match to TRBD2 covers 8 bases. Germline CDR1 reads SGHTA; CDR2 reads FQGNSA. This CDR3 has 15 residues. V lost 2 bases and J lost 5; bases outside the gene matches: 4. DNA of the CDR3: TGTGCCAGCAGCTTAAGGACTAGCCGAACCGGGGAGCTGTTTTTT. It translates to CASSLRTSRTGELFF. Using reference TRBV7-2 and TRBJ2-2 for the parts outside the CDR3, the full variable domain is GAGVSQSPSNKVTEKGKDVELRCDPISGHTALYWYRQSLGQGLEFLIYFQGNSAPDKSGLPSDRFSAERTGGSVSTLTIQRTQQEDSAVYLCASSLRTSRTGELFFGEGSRLTVL.

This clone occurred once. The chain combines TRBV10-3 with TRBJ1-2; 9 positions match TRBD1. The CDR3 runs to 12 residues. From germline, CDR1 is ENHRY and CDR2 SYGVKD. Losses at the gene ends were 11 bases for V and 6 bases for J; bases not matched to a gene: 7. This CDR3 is CAAGTGTDGYTF. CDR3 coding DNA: TGTGCCGCCGGGACAGGGACTGATGGCTACACCTTC.

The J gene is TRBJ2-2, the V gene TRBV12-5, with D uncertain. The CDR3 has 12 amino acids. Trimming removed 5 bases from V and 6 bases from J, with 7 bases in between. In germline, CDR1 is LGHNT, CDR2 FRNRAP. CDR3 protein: CASGPLAGELFF. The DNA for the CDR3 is TGTGCTAGTGGTCCCTTAGCCGGGGAGCTGTTTTTT. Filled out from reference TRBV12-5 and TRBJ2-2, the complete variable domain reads DARVTQTPRHKVTEMGQEVTMRCQPILGHNTVFWYRQTMMQGLELLAYFRNRAPLDDSGMPKDRFSAEMPDATLATLKIQPSEPRDSAVYFCASGPLAGELFFGEGSRLTVL.

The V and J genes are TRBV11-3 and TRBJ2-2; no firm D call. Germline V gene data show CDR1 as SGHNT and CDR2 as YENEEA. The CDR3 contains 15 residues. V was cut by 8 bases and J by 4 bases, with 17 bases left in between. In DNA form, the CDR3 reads TGTGCCAGCGCCGCCACGGGCCCCCCCACCGGGGAGCTGTTTTTT. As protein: CASAATGPPTGELFF. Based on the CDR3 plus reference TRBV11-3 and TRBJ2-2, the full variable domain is EAGVVQSPRYKIIEKKQPVAFWCNPISGHNTLYWYLQNLGQGPELLIRYENEEAVDDSQLPKDRFSAERLKGVDSTLKIQPAELGDSAVYLCASAATGPPTGELFFGEGSRLTVL.

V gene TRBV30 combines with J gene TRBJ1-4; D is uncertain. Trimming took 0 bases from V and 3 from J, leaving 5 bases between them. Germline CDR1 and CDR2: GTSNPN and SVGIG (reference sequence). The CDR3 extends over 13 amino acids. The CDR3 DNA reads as TGTGCCTGGAGTGTAAACTCTAATGAAAAACTGTTTTTT. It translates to CAWSVNSNEKLFF. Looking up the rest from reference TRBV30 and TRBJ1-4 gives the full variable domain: SQTIHQWPATLVQPVGSPLSLECTVEGTSNPNLYWYRQAAGRGLQLLFYSVGIGQISSEVPQNLSASRPQDRQFILSSKKLLLSDSGFYLCAWSVNSNEKLFFGSGTQLSVL.

CDR3 loop: CASSLRQGTYEQYF. The CDR3 DNA follows: TGTGCCAGCAGTTTACGGCAGGGTACCTACGAGCAGTACTTC. The chain links TRBV28 to TRBJ2-7, with D possibly TRBD1 on 5 matching bases. Germline lookup yields CDR1 MDHEN and CDR2 SYDVKM. There are 14 residues in the CDR3. V lost 2 bases and J lost 2, with 10 bases in between.

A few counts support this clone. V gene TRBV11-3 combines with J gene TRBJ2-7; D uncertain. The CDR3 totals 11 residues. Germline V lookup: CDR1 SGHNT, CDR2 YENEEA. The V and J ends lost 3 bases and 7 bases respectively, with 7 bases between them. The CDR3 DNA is TGTGCCAGCAGCTTTGTGGAAGAGCAGTACTTC. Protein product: CASSFVEEQYF.

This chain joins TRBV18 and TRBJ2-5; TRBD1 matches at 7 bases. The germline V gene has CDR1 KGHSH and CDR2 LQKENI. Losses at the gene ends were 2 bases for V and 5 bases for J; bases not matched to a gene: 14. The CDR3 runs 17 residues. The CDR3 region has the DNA TGTGCCAGCTCACCAGGGACAGAGTCCCGAAGAGGGGAGACCCAGTACTTC. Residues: CASSPGTESRRGETQYF.

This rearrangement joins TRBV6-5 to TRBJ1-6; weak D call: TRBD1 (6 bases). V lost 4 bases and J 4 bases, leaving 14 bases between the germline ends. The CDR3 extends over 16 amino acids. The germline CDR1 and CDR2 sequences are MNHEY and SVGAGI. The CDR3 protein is CASSLSSTGYNSPLHF. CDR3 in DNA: TGTGCCAGCAGTTTGAGTTCGACAGGTTATAATTCACCCCTCCACTTT.

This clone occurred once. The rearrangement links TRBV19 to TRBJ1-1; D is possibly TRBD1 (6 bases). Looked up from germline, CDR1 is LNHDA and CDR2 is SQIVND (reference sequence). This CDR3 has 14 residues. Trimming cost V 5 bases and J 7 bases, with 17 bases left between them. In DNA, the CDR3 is TGTGCCAGTAGTCCCCAGACAGGAACCCTTGAAGCTTTCTTT. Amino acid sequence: CASSPQTGTLEAFF.

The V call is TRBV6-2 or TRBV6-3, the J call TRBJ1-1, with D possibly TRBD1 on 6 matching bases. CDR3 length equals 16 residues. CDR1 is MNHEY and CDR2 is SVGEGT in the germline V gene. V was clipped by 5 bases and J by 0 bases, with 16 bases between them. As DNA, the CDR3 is TGTGCCAGCAGTCCCTTTGGGGGCCAAATGAACACTGAAGCTTTCTTT. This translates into CASSPFGGQMNTEAFF.

Here the CDR3 DNA reads TGTGCCAGCAGTATCCCGACCCAGGGGGCAGATACGCAGTATTTT. Translating it yields CASSIPTQGADTQYF. The chain joins TRBV28 to TRBJ2-3, with 7 bases aligning to TRBD1. Germline-derived CDR1 and CDR2 are MDHEN and SYDVKM. The V gene end was trimmed by 5 bases and the J gene end by 4 bases; junction bases not matched to a gene: 9. This CDR3 is 15 amino acids long. The full variable domain, with the rest looked up from reference TRBV28 and TRBJ2-3, is DVKVTQSSRYLVKRTGEKVFLECVQDMDHENMFWYRQDPGLGLRLIYFSYDVKMKEKGDIPEGYSVSREKKERFSLILESASTNQTSMYLCASSIPTQGADTQYFGPGTRLTVL.

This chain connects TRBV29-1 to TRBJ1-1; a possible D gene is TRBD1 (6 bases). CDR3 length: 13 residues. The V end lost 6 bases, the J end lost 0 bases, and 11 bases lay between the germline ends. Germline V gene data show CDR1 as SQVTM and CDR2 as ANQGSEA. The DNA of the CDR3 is TGCAGCGTAGTAGACAGGTTGAACACTGAAGCTTTCTTT. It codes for CSVVDRLNTEAFF.

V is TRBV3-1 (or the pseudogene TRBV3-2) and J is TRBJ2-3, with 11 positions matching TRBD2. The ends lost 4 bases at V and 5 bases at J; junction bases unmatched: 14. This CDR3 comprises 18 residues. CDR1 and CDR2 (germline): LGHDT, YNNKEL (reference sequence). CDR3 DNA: TGTGCCAGCAGCCCCAGCGGAGTAGCGGGGGGGCGGCTAGATACGCAGTATTTT. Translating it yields CASSPSGVAGGRLDTQYF.

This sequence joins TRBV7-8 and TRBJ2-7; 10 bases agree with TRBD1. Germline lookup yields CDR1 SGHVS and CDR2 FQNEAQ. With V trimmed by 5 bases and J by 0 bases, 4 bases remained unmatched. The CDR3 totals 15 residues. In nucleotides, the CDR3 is TGTGCCAGCAGCCGACAGGGGGCTAGCTCCTACGAGCAGTACTTC. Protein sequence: CASSRQGASSYEQYF.